This T cell receptor beta chain derives from a study of blood T cell repertoires in COVID-19. Original data processing: Estimation of nucleated cell counts relied on the amplification of reference gene primers. Profiling relied on immunoSEQ multiplex PCR, and the TCRdb table lists in-frame clones only, not all of them. V and J calls and clone size are those listed in that table; D and trimming were worked out from the DNA. The sample includes about 95,000 clones, under 85% of them seen just once. The sequence was collected from a human donor in a cohort sampled during active COVID-19. The specimen sequenced was peripheral blood.

In DNA, the CDR3 is TGTGCCAGCAGCGATGGACAGGTCAATCAGCCCCAGCATTTT. It encodes CASSDGQVNQPQHF. This rearrangement joins TRBV7-9 to TRBJ1-5; 7 bases match TRBD1. Trimming at V came to 5 bases and at J to 3 bases, leaving 4 bases not matched to a gene. Germline V gene data show CDR1 as SEHNR and CDR2 as FQNEAQ (reference sequence). The CDR3 sequence is 14 residues long.